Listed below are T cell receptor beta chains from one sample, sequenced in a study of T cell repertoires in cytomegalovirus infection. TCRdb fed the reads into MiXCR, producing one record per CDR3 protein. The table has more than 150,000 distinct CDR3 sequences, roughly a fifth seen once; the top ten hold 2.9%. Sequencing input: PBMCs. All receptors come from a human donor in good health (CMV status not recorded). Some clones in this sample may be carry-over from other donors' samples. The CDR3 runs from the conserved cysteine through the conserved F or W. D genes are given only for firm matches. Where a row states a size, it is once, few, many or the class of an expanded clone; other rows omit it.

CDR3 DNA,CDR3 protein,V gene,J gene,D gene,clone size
TGTGCCAGCGGGTTGGATGAGCAGTTCTTC,CASGLDEQFF,TRBV28,TRBJ2-1,NA,few
TGTGCCAGCAGATCGCGTTCTAGCGGGAGACAACCCCCGTACAATGAGCAGTTCTTC,CASRSRSSGRQPPYNEQFF,TRBV28,TRBJ2-1,TRBD2,NA
TGCGCCAGCAGCCAAGATTCGGGGTATTTTGGGACAGATACGCAGTATTTT,CASSQDSGYFGTDTQYF,TRBV4-3,TRBJ2-3,NA,many
TGTGCCAGCAGTGAGATGAGAAACACCGGGGAGCTGTTTTTT,CASSEMRNTGELFF,TRBV2,TRBJ2-2,NA,NA
TGTGCCAGCAGCCTTACAGGGGGCGCAGGTGGTAGCAATCAGCCCCAGCATTTT,CASSLTGGAGGSNQPQHF,TRBV7-6,TRBJ1-5,TRBD1,NA
TGTGCCAGCAGTCATTTACTGGACAGGGGAATGAACACTGAAGCTTTCTTT,CASSHLLDRGMNTEAFF,TRBV6-2/TRBV6-3,TRBJ1-1,TRBD1,NA
TGTGCCAGTAGTACTTATTATGGCTACACCTTC,CASSTYYGYTF,TRBV19,TRBJ1-2,NA,few
TGTGCCAGCAGCCAAGACCCATCCGCTCGAAAACTGTTTTTT,CASSQDPSARKLFF,TRBV3-1,TRBJ1-4,NA,NA
TGCAGTGCTAGAGCCCCAGCCAGAGGGTACAATGAGCAGTTCTTC,CSARAPARGYNEQFF,TRBV20-1,TRBJ2-1,NA,NA
TGTGCCAGCAGCCCGAGCCGTTTTGCCGGGACAGGGGATAATTCACCCCTCCACTTT,CASSPSRFAGTGDNSPLHF,TRBV7-2,TRBJ1-6,TRBD1,many
TGTGCCAGCAGCATAATGACAGGGGGGACTGAAGCTTTCTTT,CASSIMTGGTEAFF,TRBV7-2,TRBJ1-1,TRBD1,many
TGTGCCAGCAGCACCAGGACGCGAACGCTCTACGAGCAGTACTTC,CASSTRTRTLYEQYF,TRBV5-8,TRBJ2-7,NA,NA
TGTGCCAGCAGTGAACCGGGACAGGCAACCTACGAGCAGTACTTC,CASSEPGQATYEQYF,TRBV6-1,TRBJ2-7,TRBD1,few
TGCAGTGCTCCACGGACAGGGGCCAATGAGCAGTTCTTC,CSAPRTGANEQFF,TRBV20-1,TRBJ2-1,TRBD1,NA
TGTGCCAGCAGCTTACCCGGACAGGGTTCGGAGAACACTGAAGCTTTCTTT,CASSLPGQGSENTEAFF,TRBV11-3,TRBJ1-1,TRBD1,many
TGCGCCAGCAGCCAAATTGGACAGTTATCCACTGAAGCTTTCTTT,CASSQIGQLSTEAFF,TRBV4-1,TRBJ1-1,NA,NA
TGTGCCAGCAGCCGAACCCGTTTAGCGGGGGACCAGCGCTCCTACAATGAGGAGTTCTTC,CASSRTRLAGDQRSYNEEFF,TRBV6-2/TRBV6-3,TRBJ2-1,TRBD2,NA
TGTGCCAGCAGCCAACGGACCGGATTGAACACCGGGGAGCTGTTTTTT,CASSQRTGLNTGELFF,TRBV14,TRBJ2-2,NA,NA
TGTGCCAGCAGGAAACTAGCAGATACGCAGTATTTT,CASRKLADTQYF,TRBV28,TRBJ2-3,NA,few
TGTGCCAGCAGCCGCCGCGGGACACCACAAGAGACCCAGTACTTC,CASSRRGTPQETQYF,TRBV11-3,TRBJ2-5,NA,few
TGTGCCAGCAGTGAGGGGGAGACCCAGTACTTC,CASSEGETQYF,TRBV28,TRBJ2-5,NA,many
TGTGCCAGCAGCCAAGTCGGGACAGGGGTCGAGCAGTACTTC,CASSQVGTGVEQYF,TRBV14,TRBJ2-7,TRBD1,once
TGTGCCAGCAGTCAAGAAGTGAACACCGGGGAGCTGTTTTTT,CASSQEVNTGELFF,TRBV6-2/TRBV6-3,TRBJ2-2,NA,NA
TGTGCCAGCAGCTTAGTGCCGGGCTACAATGAGCAGTTCTTC,CASSLVPGYNEQFF,TRBV7-9,TRBJ2-1,NA,NA
TGTGCCAGTGCCCCCGGTTACAATGAGCAGTTCTTC,CASAPGYNEQFF,TRBV28,TRBJ2-1,NA,few
TGCGCCAGCAGCTTAGGGGATCACCACGAGCAGTACTTC,CASSLGDHHEQYF,TRBV5-1,TRBJ2-7,NA,NA
TGTGCCAGCAGCCCCCGACAGGGGGCGGTAAACGAGCAGTACTTC,CASSPRQGAVNEQYF,TRBV5-6,TRBJ2-7,TRBD1,many
TGTGCCAGCCGAATGACAGGAAACAATCAGCCCCAGCATTTT,CASRMTGNNQPQHF,TRBV28,TRBJ1-5,NA,many
TGTGCCAGTAGTCCGGATCGGTGGGCCTACGAGCAGTACTTC,CASSPDRWAYEQYF,TRBV19,TRBJ2-7,NA,few
TGTGCCAGCAGTTACTCGTCAGCTCTGGGTCAGCCCCAGCATTTT,CASSYSSALGQPQHF,TRBV6-6,TRBJ1-5,NA,few
TGTGCCAGCAGTATAGGGGGCGCGCGGACTGAAGCTTTCTTT,CASSIGGARTEAFF,TRBV6-6,TRBJ1-1,TRBD1,NA
TGTGCCAGCAGTGAAGAAAAGGGGACAGGGGCCCGCAATGAGCAGTTCTTC,CASSEEKGTGARNEQFF,TRBV2,TRBJ2-1,TRBD1,NA
TGTGCCAGCCGCCCTAGTTTTTTGGGGAAGAGCAATCAGCCCCAGCATTTT,CASRPSFLGKSNQPQHF,TRBV19,TRBJ1-5,NA,few
TGTGCCAGCAGTTCCACCGGATCAATAGGGGAGCAGTACTTC,CASSSTGSIGEQYF,TRBV28,TRBJ2-7,NA,NA
TGTGCCAGCAGTTTACTCCTAGATACGCAGTATTTT,CASSLLLDTQYF,TRBV28,TRBJ2-3,NA,few
TGTGCCAGCAGCCAAGACACCCAGGGTTGGAACACTGAAGCTTTCTTT,CASSQDTQGWNTEAFF,TRBV4-2,TRBJ1-1,NA,few
TGTGCCAGCAGCTTAGAAGGGACAGGGGGATCGGAGGCTTTCTTT,CASSLEGTGGSEAFF,TRBV7-9,TRBJ1-1,TRBD1,many
TGCGCCAGCAGCTCCCCCTCCGGGACAGTCTCTGGGGCCAACGTCCTGACTTTC,CASSSPSGTVSGANVLTF,TRBV5-1,TRBJ2-6,TRBD1,few
TGTGCCAGCAGCTTAAGGGAGAAGCGAGACTTCTCCTACAATGAGCAGTTCTTC,CASSLREKRDFSYNEQFF,TRBV7-2,TRBJ2-1,NA,few
TGTGCCAGCAGTTACCCGGGACAGGGGCACTATGGCTACACCTTC,CASSYPGQGHYGYTF,TRBV6-6,TRBJ1-2,TRBD1,many
TGCGCCAGCAGCTTGGGACAGACCTACAATGAGCAGTTCTTC,CASSLGQTYNEQFF,TRBV5-1,TRBJ2-1,NA,many
TGTGCCAGCAGCGAAACTAGCGGGAATAACAATGAGCAGTTCTTC,CASSETSGNNNEQFF,TRBV7-8,TRBJ2-1,TRBD2,many
TGTGCCAGTAGTATAGTACGCGGCTCCTACAATGAGCAGTTCTTC,CASSIVRGSYNEQFF,TRBV19,TRBJ2-1,NA,NA
TGTGCCAGCAGCGGCCTCGGGACTGCTAACTCTGGGGCCAACGTCCTGACTTTC,CASSGLGTANSGANVLTF,TRBV7-3,TRBJ2-6,NA,many
TGTGCCAGCAGCCAACCCGCAGGCGGGCCTGCCAGAGCGGGACCAAGGGGGGAGACCCAGTACTTC,CASSQPAGGPARAGPRGETQYF,TRBV7-2,TRBJ2-5,NA,many
TGTGCCAGCAGCTTAGCGGGGGGGTGGGCAGATACGCAGTATTTT,CASSLAGGWADTQYF,TRBV7-2,TRBJ2-3,TRBD2,many
TGTGCCAGCAGTCCCGGCAGGGGGGTCACCGGGGAGCTGTTTTTT,CASSPGRGVTGELFF,TRBV6-5,TRBJ2-2,NA,few